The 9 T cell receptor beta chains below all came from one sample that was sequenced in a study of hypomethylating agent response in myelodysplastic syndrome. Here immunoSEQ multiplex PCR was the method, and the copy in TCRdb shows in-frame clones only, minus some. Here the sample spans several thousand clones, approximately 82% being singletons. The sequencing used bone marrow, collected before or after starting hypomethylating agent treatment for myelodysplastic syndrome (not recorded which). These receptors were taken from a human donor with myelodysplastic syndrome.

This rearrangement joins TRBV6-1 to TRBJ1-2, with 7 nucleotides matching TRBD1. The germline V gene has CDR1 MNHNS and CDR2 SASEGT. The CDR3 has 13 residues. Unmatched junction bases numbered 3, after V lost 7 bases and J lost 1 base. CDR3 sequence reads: CASKRDSNYGYTF. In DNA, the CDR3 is TGTGCCAGCAAAAGGGACAGTAACTATGGCTACACCTTC.

CDR3 residues: CASGGDSAEAFF. The CDR3 nucleotides read TGTGCTAGTGGTGGCGACAGTGCTGAAGCTTTCTTT. The V gene is TRBV12-5, the J gene TRBJ1-1; a weak D match, TRBD1 (5 bases). V lost 5 bases, J lost 6 bases, and 10 bases lay in between. CDR1 is LGHNT and CDR2 is FRNRAP in the germline V gene. The CDR3 extends over 12 amino acids.

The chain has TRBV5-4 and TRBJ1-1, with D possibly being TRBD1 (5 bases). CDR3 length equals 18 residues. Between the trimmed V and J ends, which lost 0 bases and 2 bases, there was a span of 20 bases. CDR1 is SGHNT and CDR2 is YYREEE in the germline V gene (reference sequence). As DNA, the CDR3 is TGTGCCAGCAGCTTGGCCGGATGGGGGAGGGACGTAAACACTGAAGCTTTCTTT. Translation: CASSLAGWGRDVNTEAFF.

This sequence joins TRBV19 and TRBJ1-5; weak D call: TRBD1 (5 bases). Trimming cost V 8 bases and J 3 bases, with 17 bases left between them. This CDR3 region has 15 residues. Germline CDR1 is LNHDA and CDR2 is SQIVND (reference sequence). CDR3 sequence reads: CASHTGEAINQPQHF. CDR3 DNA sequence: TGTGCCAGTCACACGGGGGAGGCAATCAATCAGCCCCAGCATTTT. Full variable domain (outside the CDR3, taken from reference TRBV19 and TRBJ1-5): DGGITQSPKYLFRKEGQNVTLSCEQNLNHDAMYWYRQDPGQGLRLIYYSQIVNDFQKGDIAEGYSVSREKKESFPLTVTSAQKNPTAFYLCASHTGEAINQPQHFGDGTRLSIL.

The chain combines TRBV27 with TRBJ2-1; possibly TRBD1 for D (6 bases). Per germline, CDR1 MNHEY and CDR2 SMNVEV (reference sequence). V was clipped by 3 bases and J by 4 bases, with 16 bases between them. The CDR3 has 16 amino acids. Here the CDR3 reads CASSFFLGAQYNEQFF. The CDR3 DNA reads TGTGCCAGCAGTTTTTTTTTGGGGGCCCAATACAATGAGCAGTTCTTC.

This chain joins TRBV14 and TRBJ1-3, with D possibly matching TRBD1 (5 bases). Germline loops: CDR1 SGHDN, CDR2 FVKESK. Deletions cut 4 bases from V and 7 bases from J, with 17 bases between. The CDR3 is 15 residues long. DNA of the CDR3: TGTGCCAGCAGCCTACCGGGGCAGGCCGCTAACACCATATATTTT. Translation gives CASSLPGQAANTIYF.

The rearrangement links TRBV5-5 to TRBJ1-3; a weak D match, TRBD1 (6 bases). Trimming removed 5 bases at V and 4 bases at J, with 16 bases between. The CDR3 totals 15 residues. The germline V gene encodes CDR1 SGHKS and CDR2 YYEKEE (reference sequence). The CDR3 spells CASSSQGQRGNTIYF. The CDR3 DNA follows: TGTGCCAGCAGTTCACAGGGCCAGAGGGGAAACACCATATATTTT.

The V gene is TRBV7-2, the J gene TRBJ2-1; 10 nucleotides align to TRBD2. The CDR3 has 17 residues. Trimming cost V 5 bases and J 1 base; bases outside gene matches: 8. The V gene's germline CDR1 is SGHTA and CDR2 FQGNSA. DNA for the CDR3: TGTGCCAGCAGCACGTCTAGCGGGGGAGCATCCTACAATGAGCAGTTCTTC. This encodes CASSTSSGGASYNEQFF.

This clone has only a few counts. The DNA of the CDR3 is TGTGCCAGCAGGAGCGCGGGACAGCCCTATGGCTACACCTTC. Protein: CASRSAGQPYGYTF. V gene TRBV27 combines with J gene TRBJ1-2; TRBD1 aligns across 7 bases. The CDR3 covers 14 residues. CDR1 and CDR2 from the germline V gene are MNHEY and SMNVEV (reference sequence). Trimming took 6 bases from V and 4 from J; bases not matched to a gene: 8.